This is a list of T cell receptor beta chains from one sample in a study of OX40 agonist ivuxolimab in advanced cancers. Only in-frame clones appear in the TCRdb table, and some are missing; sequencing was by immunoSEQ multiplex PCR. There are about 75,000 clones in the sample; approximately 86% occur only once, and roughly 7.3% lies in the top ten. Material: CD4+ or CD8+ T cells sorted from blood, obtained in a trial of the OX40 agonist ivuxolimab. The receptor source for this set is an adult with an advanced solid tumor such as melanoma, head and neck, liver or kidney cancer. Both conserved end residues are part of each CDR3. D genes are given only for firm matches. Clone size, where shown, is once, few, many, or a class for clones that have expanded.

v_gene: TRBV11-2
d_gene: .
j_gene: TRBJ2-1
abundance: .
CDR3nt: TGTGCCAGCAGCCTTGGACACACCGGGGGATACAATGAGCAGTTCTTC
CDR3aa: CASSLGHTGGYNEQFF

v_gene: TRBV4-2
d_gene: .
j_gene: TRBJ1-1
abundance: .
CDR3nt: TGTGCCAGCAGCCAAGTAGGGCAGGGACAGAACACTGAAGCTTTCTTT
CDR3aa: CASSQVGQGQNTEAFF

v_gene: TRBV13
d_gene: .
j_gene: TRBJ2-3
abundance: .
CDR3nt: TGTGCCAGCAGCTTATCTCCAGATACGCAGTATTTT
CDR3aa: CASSLSPDTQYF

v_gene: TRBV9
d_gene: .
j_gene: TRBJ1-1
abundance: .
CDR3nt: TGTGCCAGCAGCGCTGGGGGGGCGTTACTTGCTGAAGCTTTCTTT
CDR3aa: CASSAGGALLAEAFF

v_gene: TRBV28
d_gene: .
j_gene: TRBJ1-3
abundance: .
CDR3nt: TGTGCCAGCAGTTCGATGGACGGTAGAAACACCATATATTTT
CDR3aa: CASSSMDGRNTIYF

v_gene: TRBV6-1
d_gene: .
j_gene: TRBJ2-2
abundance: .
CDR3nt: TGTGCCAGCAGTGAAGGCGGAGGCACCGGGGAGCTGTTTTTT
CDR3aa: CASSEGGGTGELFF

v_gene: TRBV7-2
d_gene: .
j_gene: TRBJ1-4
abundance: .
CDR3nt: TGTGCCAGCAGCCCGGGGAGGGACTTCCAGTTTTTT
CDR3aa: CASSPGRDFQFF

v_gene: TRBV7-8
d_gene: .
j_gene: TRBJ1-5
abundance: .
CDR3nt: TGTGCCAGCAGCCAGGACCGGGGGTATGTCCAGCCCCAGCATTTT
CDR3aa: CASSQDRGYVQPQHF

v_gene: TRBV5-5
d_gene: .
j_gene: TRBJ1-1
abundance: .
CDR3nt: TGTGCCAGCAGCTTGGCCGGACAGTTGAACACTGAAGCTTTCTTT
CDR3aa: CASSLAGQLNTEAFF

v_gene: TRBV18
d_gene: .
j_gene: TRBJ2-5
abundance: .
CDR3nt: TGTGCCAGCTCACCGCCCGCAGCGTCTGAGACCCAGTACTTC
CDR3aa: CASSPPAASETQYF

v_gene: TRBV7-9
d_gene: .
j_gene: TRBJ2-7
abundance: .
CDR3nt: TGTGCCAGCAGCTTAGAACTGGTGACTAGTCATATCTACGAGCAGTACTTC
CDR3aa: CASSLELVTSHIYEQYF

v_gene: TRBV7-7
d_gene: .
j_gene: TRBJ2-1
abundance: .
CDR3nt: TGTGCCAGCAGCTTAAGTTTAGGCTCCTACAATGAGCAGTTCTTC
CDR3aa: CASSLSLGSYNEQFF

v_gene: TRBV6-5
d_gene: .
j_gene: TRBJ1-5
abundance: .
CDR3nt: TGTGCCAGCAGCTCAGGCAGGGGCACGCCCCAGCATTTT
CDR3aa: CASSSGRGTPQHF

v_gene: TRBV30
d_gene: .
j_gene: TRBJ2-3
abundance: .
CDR3nt: TGTGCCTGGAGTGTTAGCACAGATACGCAGTATTTT
CDR3aa: CAWSVSTDTQYF

v_gene: TRBV7-9
d_gene: .
j_gene: TRBJ1-5
abundance: .
CDR3nt: TGTGCCAGCAGCTTAGGGGGTTTTGAGCCCCAGCATTTT
CDR3aa: CASSLGGFEPQHF

v_gene: TRBV7-3
d_gene: TRBD2
j_gene: TRBJ2-1
abundance: .
CDR3nt: TGTGCCAGCAGCTCCCCTTTCGGGGGGGCCGGCTTTTACAATGAGCAGTTCTTC
CDR3aa: CASSSPFGGAGFYNEQFF

v_gene: TRBV5-1
d_gene: .
j_gene: TRBJ2-7
abundance: .
CDR3nt: TGCGCCAGCAGCTTTAGTTCGGATGGCCTCTCCTACGAGCAGTACTTC
CDR3aa: CASSFSSDGLSYEQYF

v_gene: TRBV7-2
d_gene: TRBD1
j_gene: TRBJ1-1
abundance: .
CDR3nt: TGTGCCAGCAGCTTAGTGGGGACAGGATCGAACACTGAAGCTTTCTTT
CDR3aa: CASSLVGTGSNTEAFF

v_gene: TRBV5-1
d_gene: TRBD1
j_gene: TRBJ2-2
abundance: .
CDR3nt: TGCGCCAGCAGCCCGCCGGACAGGGTCAAGTTCACCGGGGAGCTGTTTTTT
CDR3aa: CASSPPDRVKFTGELFF

v_gene: TRBV5-1
d_gene: TRBD1
j_gene: TRBJ2-1
abundance: .
CDR3nt: TGCGCCAGCAGCAATGGACAGGGGTTCGATGAGCAGTTCTTC
CDR3aa: CASSNGQGFDEQFF

v_gene: TRBV5-1
d_gene: TRBD2
j_gene: TRBJ2-1
abundance: .
CDR3nt: TGCGCCAGCAGCCGTTATAGCGGGTCAAAGGGTAATGAGCAGTTCTTC
CDR3aa: CASSRYSGSKGNEQFF

v_gene: TRBV19
d_gene: TRBD2
j_gene: TRBJ2-1
abundance: .
CDR3nt: TGTGCCAGTATTCAACCGGGACTAGCGGGGGACAATGAGCAGTTCTTC
CDR3aa: CASIQPGLAGDNEQFF

v_gene: TRBV15
d_gene: .
j_gene: TRBJ2-2
abundance: once
CDR3nt: TGTGCCACCAGCAGAACAACCGGGGAGCTGTTTTTT
CDR3aa: CATSRTTGELFF

v_gene: TRBV2
d_gene: .
j_gene: TRBJ1-2
abundance: .
CDR3nt: TGTGCCAGCAGGAGGGGCGGCTATGGCTACACCTTC
CDR3aa: CASRRGGYGYTF

v_gene: TRBV2
d_gene: TRBD1
j_gene: TRBJ1-5
abundance: .
CDR3nt: TGTGCCAGCAGGGGGGACAGGGGGAATCAGCCCCAGCATTTT
CDR3aa: CASRGDRGNQPQHF

v_gene: TRBV7-2
d_gene: .
j_gene: TRBJ1-5
abundance: .
CDR3nt: TGTGCCAGCAGCTTAATGGGGGGCAATCAGCCCCAGCATTTT
CDR3aa: CASSLMGGNQPQHF

v_gene: TRBV18
d_gene: .
j_gene: TRBJ2-7
abundance: .
CDR3nt: TGTGCCAGCTCACCCCTCCAAGGGGTTGAGCAGTACTTC
CDR3aa: CASSPLQGVEQYF

v_gene: TRBV28
d_gene: TRBD1
j_gene: TRBJ2-1
abundance: .
CDR3nt: TGTGCCAGCAGCATTAGCGGACAGGGGGCCTACAATGAGCAGTTCTTC
CDR3aa: CASSISGQGAYNEQFF

v_gene: TRBV15
d_gene: TRBD1
j_gene: TRBJ1-2
abundance: .
CDR3nt: TGTGCCACCAGCTCTGCAGGGGGCGGCTATGGCTACACCTTC
CDR3aa: CATSSAGGGYGYTF

v_gene: TRBV7-9
d_gene: TRBD2
j_gene: TRBJ2-5
abundance: .
CDR3nt: TGTGCCAGCAGCTCTCTAGCGGCACAAGAGACCCAGTACTTC
CDR3aa: CASSSLAAQETQYF

v_gene: TRBV2
d_gene: TRBD2
j_gene: TRBJ2-1
abundance: .
CDR3nt: TGTGCCAGCAGTGTAGGAAGAGCGGGGGGATACAATGAGCAGTTCTTC
CDR3aa: CASSVGRAGGYNEQFF

v_gene: TRBV18
d_gene: .
j_gene: TRBJ2-5
abundance: once
CDR3nt: TGTGCCAGCTCACCAAGACCTCAAGAGACCCAGTACTTC
CDR3aa: CASSPRPQETQYF

v_gene: TRBV4-1
d_gene: .
j_gene: TRBJ1-1
abundance: .
CDR3nt: TGCGCCAGCAGCCAAGAAGGGACGCGGGGAGGCACTGAAGCTTTCTTT
CDR3aa: CASSQEGTRGGTEAFF

v_gene: TRBV5-1
d_gene: TRBD1
j_gene: TRBJ2-3
abundance: .
CDR3nt: TGCGCCAGCAGCTTTTACAGGGGGCGCCAGGGCACAGATACGCAGTATTTT
CDR3aa: CASSFYRGRQGTDTQYF

v_gene: TRBV6-6
d_gene: .
j_gene: TRBJ2-1
abundance: .
CDR3nt: TGTGCCAGCAGTTACGACAGGAACAATGAGCAGTTCTTC
CDR3aa: CASSYDRNNEQFF